This entry lists 29 T cell receptor beta chains sequenced from one sample in a study of blood T cell repertoires in COVID-19. Method: immunoSEQ multiplex PCR; TCRdb's copy keeps in-frame clones and lacks some. The sample holds a few hundred thousand clones, approximately 90% seen once. Specimen: PBMCs or T cells enriched from blood (not recorded which). The receptors originated from a woman aged 60-75 years in a cohort exposed to, infected with or recovered from COVID-19 (not recorded which).

The chain employs TRBV9 and TRBJ2-7, with D possibly TRBD2 on 5 matching bases. Looked up from germline, CDR1 is SGDLS and CDR2 is YYNGEE. The CDR3 extends over 13 amino acids. Trimming took off 4 bases at V and 4 bases at J, with 12 bases between the two ends. The CDR3 loop reads CASSPPRGYEQYF. The CDR3 coding sequence is TGTGCCAGCAGCCCCCCCCGGGGATACGAGCAGTACTTC.

The chain is built from TRBV10-3 and TRBJ1-2; TRBD1 agrees at 9 bases. Per germline, CDR1 ENHRY and CDR2 SYGVKD. V trimming: 8 bases; J trimming: 6 bases; junction bases outside the gene matches: 13. There are 15 residues in the CDR3. The CDR3 DNA follows: TGTGCCATCTTCTCCGGGACAGGGAAGATGGATGGCTACACCTTC. Translation gives CAIFSGTGKMDGYTF.

This clone was found a few times. The rearrangement links TRBV28 to TRBJ1-5; TRBD1 aligns across 8 bases. Germline CDR1 and CDR2: MDHEN and SYDVKM. The CDR3 sequence is 15 residues long. After removal of 6 bases from V and 3 bases from J, the junction contained 7 bases not matched to a gene. CDR3 protein: CASRDRVGINQPQHF. In nucleotides, the CDR3 is TGTGCCAGCAGGGACAGGGTTGGAATCAATCAGCCCCAGCATTTT.

The chain links TRBV7-2 to TRBJ2-2, with D tentatively TRBD2 (6 bases). This CDR3 region has 14 residues. CDR1 is SGHTA, CDR2 FQGNSA, per germline. Trimming pared 4 bases from V and 6 bases from J, leaving 12 bases between. CDR3 in DNA: TGTGCCAGCAGCTCCCGCCGGGACTCCGGGGAGCTGTTTTTT. Its translation is CASSSRRDSGELFF.

This chain links TRBV12-3 or TRBV12-4 with TRBJ1-2; 7 nucleotides match TRBD1. The V and J ends lost 8 bases and 4 bases, in that order; junction bases with no gene match: 4. This CDR3 spans 12 amino acids. This CDR3 is CASGDSAYGYTF. CDR3 nucleotides: TGTGCCAGCGGGGACAGTGCCTATGGCTACACCTTC.

As regards this clone: One junction end disagrees with the germline gene, perhaps due to a read error. This chain links TRBV28 with TRBJ1-2; 9 nucleotides agree with TRBD1. CDR1 MDHEN and CDR2 SYDVKM come from the germline V gene. This CDR3 has 10 amino acids. CDR3 nucleotide sequence: TGTGCCAGCAAGGGGACAGGGCTTTTCTTC. Its protein is CASKGTGLFF.

The chain uses TRBV5-4 and TRBJ2-5, with a tentative D call TRBD1 (6 bases). The V gene lost 5 bases and the J gene lost 1 base, with 9 bases spanning the gap. This CDR3 is built from 13 residues. The V gene's germline CDR1 is SGHNT and CDR2 YYREEE (reference sequence). DNA for the CDR3: TGTGCCAGCAGTCTAGGGGGCCAAGAGACCCAGTACTTC. It specifies CASSLGGQETQYF. Based on the CDR3 plus reference TRBV5-4 and TRBJ2-5, the full variable domain is ETGVTQSPTHLIKTRGQQVTLRCSSQSGHNTVSWYQQALGQGPQFIFQYYREEENGRGNFPPRFSGLQFPNYSSELNVNALELDDSALYLCASSLGGQETQYFGPGTRLLVL.

The chain joins TRBV28 to TRBJ1-2; tentatively, D is TRBD1 (5 bases). The CDR3 sequence is 15 residues long. V was pared by 6 bases and J by 1 base, with 15 bases between. The V gene's germline CDR1 is MDHEN and CDR2 SYDVKM. The CDR3 loop is CASRLYRDYNYGYTF. DNA for the CDR3: TGTGCCAGCAGACTTTATAGGGACTATAACTATGGCTACACCTTC.

V is TRBV11-2 and J is TRBJ2-5; 15 nucleotides agree with TRBD2. Germline CDR1 SGHAT, CDR2 FQNNGV. This CDR3 is 15 amino acids long. Losses at the gene ends were 5 bases for V and 5 bases for J; bases not matched to a gene: 3. DNA of the CDR3: TGTGCCAGCAGCCATGGACTAGCGGGAGGGGAGACCCAGTACTTC. It is translated as CASSHGLAGGETQYF. Filled out from reference TRBV11-2 and TRBJ2-5, the complete variable domain reads EAGVAQSPRYKIIEKRQSVAFWCNPISGHATLYWYQQILGQGPKLLIQFQNNGVVDDSQLPKDRFSAERLKGVDSTLKIQPAKLEDSAVYLCASSHGLAGGETQYFGPGTRLLVL.

The chain uses TRBV7-3 and TRBJ2-5, with a weak D call TRBD1 (6 bases). The CDR3 contains 12 residues. Germline CDR1 SGHTA, CDR2 FQGTGA. With 5 bases removed from V and 9 bases from J, the gap between germline ends came to 13 bases. The DNA of the CDR3 is TGTGCCAGCAGCGCGTTTAAGGGGGCCCAGTACTTC. Amino acid sequence: CASSAFKGAQYF. The complete variable domain, with remaining parts taken from reference TRBV7-3 and TRBJ2-5, reads GAGVSQTPSNKVTEKGKYVELRCDPISGHTALYWYRQSLGQGPEFLIYFQGTGAADDSGLPNDRFFAVRPEGSVSTLKIQRTERGDSAVYLCASSAFKGAQYFGPGTRLLVL.

The chain is built from TRBV5-1 and TRBJ2-2, with 12 positions matching TRBD2. The CDR3 is made up of 16 amino acids. Germline CDR1 reads SGHRS; CDR2 reads YFSETQ. Trimming cost V 4 bases and J 4 bases; bases outside gene matches: 5. The CDR3 region has the DNA TGCGCCAGCAGCCCCGGGACTAGCGGGCCCACCGGGGAGCTGTTTTTT. It yields the protein CASSPGTSGPTGELFF.

The V call is TRBV10-2, the J call TRBJ2-2; perhaps TRBD2 as D (6 bases). This CDR3 spans 15 amino acids. The germline V gene has CDR1 WSHSY and CDR2 SAAADI. V dropped 9 bases and J dropped 6 bases, with 20 bases sitting between them. The CDR3 nucleotides read TGCGCCAGTCATAATCTCGGAGGGCCTTCCGGGGAGCTGTTTTTT. This gives the protein CASHNLGGPSGELFF.

In regard to this clone: Other nucleotide sequences in the sample specify the same CDR3. V is TRBV3-1 (or the pseudogene TRBV3-2) and J is TRBJ2-3, with D unclear. The CDR3 is 14 amino acids. V lost 1 base and J 2 bases, leaving 7 bases between the germline ends. Germline V CDR1 and CDR2: LGHDT, YNNKEL (reference sequence). CDR3 in amino acids: CASSQGSFTDTQYF. CDR3 nucleotides: TGTGCCAGCAGCCAAGGTAGCTTCACAGATACGCAGTATTTT.

The rearrangement uses TRBV28 and TRBJ1-1, with D unresolved. The CDR3 is made up of 13 amino acids. Trimming took 10 bases from V and 0 from J, leaving 12 bases between them. Germline V CDR1 and CDR2: MDHEN, SYDVKM. CDR3 sequence (DNA): TGTGCCACCACTGCAGGTATGAACACTGAAGCTTTCTTT. Translated, it gives CATTAGMNTEAFF. Together with reference TRBV28 and TRBJ1-1, the CDR3 gives the full variable domain: DVKVTQSSRYLVKRTGEKVFLECVQDMDHENMFWYRQDPGLGLRLIYFSYDVKMKEKGDIPEGYSVSREKKERFSLILESASTNQTSMYLCATTAGMNTEAFFGQGTRLTVV.

The genes are TRBV9 and TRBJ1-1; 9 nucleotides align to TRBD1. The germline V gene encodes CDR1 SGDLS and CDR2 YYNGEE. The J segment lost 5 bases and the V segment lost 3 bases, leaving 5 bases of the junction unmatched. The CDR3 loop spans 14 amino acids. The CDR3: CASSGTGGWTEAFF. The CDR3, as DNA: TGTGCCAGCAGCGGAACAGGGGGCTGGACTGAAGCTTTCTTT.

The chain combines TRBV3-1 (or the pseudogene TRBV3-2) with TRBJ2-5; D unclear. The ends were cut back, 3 bases at V and 3 bases at J, with 5 bases in the middle. The CDR3 is 12 residues long. Germline CDR1 reads LGHDT; CDR2 reads YNNKEL (reference sequence). CDR3 sequence: CASSHLKETQYF. For the CDR3, the DNA is TGTGCCAGCAGCCATCTAAAAGAGACCCAGTACTTC.

The chain recombines TRBV10-3 with TRBJ2-1; D is perhaps TRBD1 (5 bases). The germline V and J ends were trimmed by 10 bases and 2 bases, with 12 bases remaining between them. Looked up from germline, CDR1 is ENHRY and CDR2 is SYGVKD. The CDR3 runs 13 residues. CDR3 amino acids: CASGQPAYNEQFF. The CDR3 DNA sequence: TGTGCCAGCGGACAACCGGCCTACAATGAGCAGTTCTTC.

This rearrangement joins TRBV5-5 to TRBJ2-1, with D hard to call. Germline CDR1 reads SGHKS; CDR2 reads YYEKEE (reference sequence). The CDR3 has 13 residues. Trimming shortened V by 1 base and J by 3 bases, and 5 bases separated the two germline ends. CDR3 nucleotides: TGTGCCAGCAGCTTGTCAGACTACAATGAGCAGTTCTTC. It is translated as CASSLSDYNEQFF.

The chain has TRBV18 and TRBJ1-4; D gene ambiguous. V dropped 5 bases and J dropped 0 bases, with 13 bases sitting between them. Germline V CDR1 and CDR2: KGHSH, LQKENI. The CDR3 loop spans 16 amino acids. The CDR3 DNA follows: TGTGCCAGCTCAGTTATGCAGGCTTCAACTAATGAAAAACTGTTTTTT. Translated, it gives CASSVMQASTNEKLFF.

This clone was counted once. The V gene is TRBV30, the J gene TRBJ1-1; D is possibly TRBD1 (6 bases). The CDR3 sequence is 14 residues long. CDR1 is GTSNPN, CDR2 SVGIG, per germline (reference sequence). V was trimmed by 3 bases and J by 3 bases, leaving 14 bases between them. The CDR3 here is CAWSRGGADTEAFF. The CDR3 DNA sequence: TGTGCCTGGAGCCGCGGGGGGGCAGACACTGAAGCTTTCTTT.

The chain uses TRBV10-3 and TRBJ1-1, with 7 bases that match TRBD1. Looked up from germline, CDR1 is ENHRY and CDR2 is SYGVKD. The trim removed 4 bases at V and 5 bases at J, leaving 7 bases unmatched. The CDR3 runs 14 residues. The CDR3 loop reads CAISGKGAYTEAFF. CDR3 coding DNA: TGTGCCATCAGTGGAAAGGGGGCATATACTGAAGCTTTCTTT.

This clone came up once. The chain employs TRBV10-3 and TRBJ1-1; 10 bases map to TRBD1. Per the germline V gene, CDR1 is ENHRY and CDR2 is SYGVKD. CDR3 length equals 15 residues. The ends lost 5 bases at V and 1 base at J; junction bases unmatched: 4. CDR3 in DNA: TGTGCCATCAGTCTGACAGGGGGCGGGAACACTGAAGCTTTCTTT. This codes for CAISLTGGGNTEAFF.

The chain carries TRBV7-2 and TRBJ2-7; unclear D gene. Germline V gives CDR1 SGHTA, CDR2 FQGNSA. Trimming removed 2 bases from V and 3 bases from J, with 11 bases in between. This CDR3 contains 14 residues. CDR3 bases: TGTGCCAGCAGCTTATCAATTGGTAGCTACGAGCAGTACTTC. Translating gives CASSLSIGSYEQYF.

The chain links TRBV7-2 to TRBJ2-3; 7 bases agree with TRBD2. V dropped 1 base and J dropped 3; count of bases not matched to a gene: 4. The germline V gene encodes CDR1 SGHTA and CDR2 FQGNSA. This CDR3 spans 15 amino acids. Here the CDR3 reads CASSLVGGSTDTQYF. CDR3 in DNA: TGTGCCAGCAGCTTAGTAGGCGGGAGTACAGATACGCAGTATTTT.

The V call is TRBV5-4, the J call TRBJ2-1, with unresolved D. Germline V gene data show CDR1 as SGHNT and CDR2 as YYREEE (reference sequence). The CDR3 extends over 12 amino acids. V was pared by 3 bases and J by 6 bases, with 7 bases between. The CDR3 region has the DNA TGTGCCAGCAGCTGGTGGAGCAATGAGCAGTTCTTC. Encoded protein: CASSWWSNEQFF.

The chain couples TRBV30 to TRBJ2-7; TRBD1 aligns across 9 bases. The CDR3 has 13 residues. J was trimmed by 7 bases and V by 3 bases; bases with no gene match: 7. Germline V gene lookup returns CDR1 GTSNPN and CDR2 SVGIG (reference sequence). CDR3 region: CAWSQQGAREQYF. In DNA, the CDR3 is TGTGCCTGGAGCCAACAGGGGGCGCGGGAGCAGTACTTC. Variable domain in full (rest from reference TRBV30 and TRBJ2-7): SQTIHQWPATLVQPVGSPLSLECTVEGTSNPNLYWYRQAAGRGLQLLFYSVGIGQISSEVPQNLSASRPQDRQFILSSKKLLLSDSGFYLCAWSQQGAREQYFGPGTRLTVT.

This chain joins TRBV9 and TRBJ2-3, with TRBD1 matching 7 bases. Germline trimming cut 0 bases from V and 3 bases from J; bases unmatched to any gene: 4. Germline CDR1 is SGDLS and CDR2 is YYNGEE. The CDR3 contains 15 residues. CDR3 in DNA: TGTGCCAGCAGCGTAGAGGGGGCTGGGACAGATACGCAGTATTTT. This translates into CASSVEGAGTDTQYF.

This chain links TRBV19 with TRBJ1-5, with D perhaps TRBD1 (5 bases). The germline V gene has CDR1 LNHDA and CDR2 SQIVND (reference sequence). CDR3 length equals 16 residues. V lost 3 bases and J lost 2, with 14 bases in between. The CDR3 spells CASSIAREARNQPQHF. The CDR3 nucleotides read TGTGCCAGTAGTATCGCCAGGGAGGCGCGCAATCAGCCCCAGCATTTT.

The chain has TRBV27 and TRBJ1-5; unclear D gene. CDR3 size: 15 residues. V shed 3 bases and J shed 6 bases, with 15 bases lying between them. The V gene's germline CDR1 is MNHEY and CDR2 SMNVEV (reference sequence). The DNA of the CDR3 is TGTGCCAGCAGTTTGGAGGGAGGATTGGGTCAGCCCCAGCATTTT. Translation gives CASSLEGGLGQPQHF.